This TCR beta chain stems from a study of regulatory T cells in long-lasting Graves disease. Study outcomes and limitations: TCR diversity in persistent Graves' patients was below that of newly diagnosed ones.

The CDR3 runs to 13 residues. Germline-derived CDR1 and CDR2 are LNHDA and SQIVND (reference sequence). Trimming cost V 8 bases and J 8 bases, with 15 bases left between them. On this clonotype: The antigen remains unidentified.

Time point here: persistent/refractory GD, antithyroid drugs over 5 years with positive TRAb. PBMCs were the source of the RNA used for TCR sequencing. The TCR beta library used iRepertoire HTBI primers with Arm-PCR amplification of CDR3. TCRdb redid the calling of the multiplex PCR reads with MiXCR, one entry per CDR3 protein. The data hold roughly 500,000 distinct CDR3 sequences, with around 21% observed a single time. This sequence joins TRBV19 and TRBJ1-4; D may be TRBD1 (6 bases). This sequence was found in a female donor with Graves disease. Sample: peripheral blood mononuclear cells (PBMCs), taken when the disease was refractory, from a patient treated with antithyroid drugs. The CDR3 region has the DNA TGTGCCAGTGGTCCGCGGACAGCAGAAAAACTGTTTTTT. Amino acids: CASGPRTAEKLFF.